What follows are 4 T cell receptor beta chains derived from one specimen sequenced in a study of beta chain features in type 1 diabetes. Study-wide points: For Type 1 diabetes patients, all four CD4+ subsets carried TCRB CDR3s that were moderately but significantly shorter.

No antigen has been assigned to these receptors. Sequenced material consisted of expressed TCRB transcripts (all of the isolated RNA was reverse transcribed). TCRdb keeps only in-frame clones here, not all; method: immunoSEQ multiplex PCR. Of some 370,000 clones listed, around 9.6% were seen once; the top ten hold over 0.45%. Sequencing was done on a sample of central memory CD4+ T cells from blood. The receptors were sampled from a man under 40 with type 1 diabetes.

The table lists this clone with a few counts. The V gene is TRBV23-1, the J gene TRBJ2-1, with D uncertain. TRBV23-1 is an open reading frame whose function is uncertain. This CDR3 has 12 residues. V gave up 6 bases and J gave up 12 bases, with 15 bases separating them. The DNA of the CDR3 is TGCGCCAGCAGCCAAGAGATGAGCGCGCAGTTCTTC. This sequence encodes CASSQEMSAQFF.

The V call is TRBV19, the J call TRBJ2-7, with TRBD2 matching over 11 bases. The germline V gene has CDR1 LNHDA and CDR2 SQIVND (reference sequence). V shed 3 bases and J 0 bases; nucleotides not matched to a gene: 10. This CDR3 contains 18 residues. Here the CDR3 DNA reads TGTGCCAGTAGTATGAGTGGTAGCGGGAGGGCCGGCTCCTACGAGCAGTACTTC. Amino acid sequence: CASSMSGSGRAGSYEQYF.

This chain joins TRBV11-2 and TRBJ1-3; maybe TRBD1 (6 bases). The CDR3 runs to 14 residues. Per germline, CDR1 SGHAT and CDR2 FQNNGV. V was trimmed by 4 bases and J by 4 bases, leaving 11 bases between them. The DNA for the CDR3 is TGTGCCAGCAGCTACGACAGGATCGGAAACACCATATATTTT. This gives the protein CASSYDRIGNTIYF.

This clone was seen repeatedly, ten times or more. The rearrangement joins TRBV21-1 to TRBJ2-3; the D call TRBD2 from the table was never checked on the DNA. TRBV21-1 is a pseudogene segment. The CDR3 is made up of 18 amino acids. CDR3 sequence reads: CASSKALTSGKSTDTQYF. Written as DNA, the CDR3 is TGTGCCAGCAGCAAAGCCCTGACTAGCGGGAAAAGCACAGATACGCAGTATTTT.